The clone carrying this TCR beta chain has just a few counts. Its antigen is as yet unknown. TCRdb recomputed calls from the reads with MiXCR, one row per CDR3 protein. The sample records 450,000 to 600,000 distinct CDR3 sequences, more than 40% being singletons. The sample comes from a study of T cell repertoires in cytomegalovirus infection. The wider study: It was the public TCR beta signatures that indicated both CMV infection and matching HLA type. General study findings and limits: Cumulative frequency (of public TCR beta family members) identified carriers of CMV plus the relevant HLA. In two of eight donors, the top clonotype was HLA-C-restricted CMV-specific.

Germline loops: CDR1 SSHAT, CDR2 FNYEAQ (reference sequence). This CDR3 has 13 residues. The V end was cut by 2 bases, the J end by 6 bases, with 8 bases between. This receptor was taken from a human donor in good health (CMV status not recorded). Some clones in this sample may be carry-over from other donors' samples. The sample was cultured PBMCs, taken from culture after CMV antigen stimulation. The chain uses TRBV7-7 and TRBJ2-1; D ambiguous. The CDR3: CASSLSWSNEQFF. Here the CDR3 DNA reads TGTGCCAGCAGCTTAAGCTGGAGCAATGAGCAGTTCTTC.